This TCR beta chain was observed in a study of patients and donors after allogeneic stem cell transplantation. This clonotype was picked up a small number of times. TCRdb recomputed calls from the RT-PCR reads with MiXCR, one row per CDR3 protein. The sample lists about 410,000 distinct CDR3 sequences; 16% were seen once. The sequencing sample was made of blood, either unsorted or a sorted T cell fraction (not recorded which). The TCR originated in a human donor who was either an allogeneic HSCT recipient or a stem cell or donor lymphocyte infusion donor (not recorded which). It is not recorded whose cells these are; they may come from a transplant donor.

The CDR3 protein is CASSLSGRGETQYF. In DNA, the CDR3 is TGTGCCAGCAGTCTTAGCGGGAGAGGGGAGACCCAGTACTTC. J is TRBJ2-5 and V is TRBV7-9; TRBD2 agrees at 9 bases. This CDR3 region has 14 residues. Losses at the gene ends were 6 bases for V and 5 bases for J; bases not matched to a gene: 7. From germline, CDR1 is SEHNR and CDR2 FQNEAQ (reference sequence).